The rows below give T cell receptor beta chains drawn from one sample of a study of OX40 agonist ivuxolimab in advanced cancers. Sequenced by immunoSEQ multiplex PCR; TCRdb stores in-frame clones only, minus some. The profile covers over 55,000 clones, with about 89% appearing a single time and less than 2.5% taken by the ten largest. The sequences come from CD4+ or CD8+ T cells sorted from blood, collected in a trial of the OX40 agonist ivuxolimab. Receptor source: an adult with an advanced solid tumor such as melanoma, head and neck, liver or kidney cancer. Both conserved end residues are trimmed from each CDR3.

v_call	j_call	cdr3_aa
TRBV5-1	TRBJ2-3	ASSRDFTDTQY
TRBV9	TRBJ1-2	ASSISRDGIYGYT
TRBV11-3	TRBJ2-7	ASSLEGAVAPYEQY
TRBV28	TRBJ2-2	ASLGGARTGELF
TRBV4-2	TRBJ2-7	ASSQAEGTASYEQY
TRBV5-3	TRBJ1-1	ARSLYIPDRGNTEAF
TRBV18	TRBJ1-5	ASSPLQGRNQPQH
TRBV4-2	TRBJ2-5	ASSQASGRATNTKETQY
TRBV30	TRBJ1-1	AWSRLREWNTEAF
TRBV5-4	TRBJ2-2	ASSRGLAGGSGTGELF
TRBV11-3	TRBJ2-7	ASSLGPTSGGAYEQY
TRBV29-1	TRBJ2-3	SVERGGNRDTQY
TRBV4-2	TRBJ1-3	ASSQDFTGNSGNTIY
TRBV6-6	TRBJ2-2	ASTPGQPPAPGELF
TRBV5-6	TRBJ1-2	ASSFVGLNYGYT
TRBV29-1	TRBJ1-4	SVVGTGNEKLF
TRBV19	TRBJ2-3	ASSKQRGGPTDTQY
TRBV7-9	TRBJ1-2	ASSSLPAGPRDYGYT
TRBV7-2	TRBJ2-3	ASSLAQADTQY
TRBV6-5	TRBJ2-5	ASSYSNSQETQY
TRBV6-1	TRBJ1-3	ASSESQGNRNTIY
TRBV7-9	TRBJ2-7	ASSFEAGEVHEQY
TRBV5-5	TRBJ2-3	ASSLMTSGSADTQY
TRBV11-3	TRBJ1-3	ASSLRAAGNTIY
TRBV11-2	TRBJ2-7	ASSSQPGQGAREQY
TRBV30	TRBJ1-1	AWTPGWNTEAF
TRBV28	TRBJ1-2	ASSSTRTAYGYT
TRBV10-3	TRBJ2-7	AISRQGNYEQY
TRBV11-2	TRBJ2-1	ASSLLRTSGEQF
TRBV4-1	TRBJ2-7	ASSHPGLEVDEQY
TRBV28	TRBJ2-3	ASSARGGMRDTQY
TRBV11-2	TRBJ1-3	ASSYRQGNTIY
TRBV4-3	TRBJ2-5	ASSQPGLAGGAGETQY
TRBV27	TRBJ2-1	ASSFEGSYNEQF
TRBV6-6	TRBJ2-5	ASSFRLAGETQY
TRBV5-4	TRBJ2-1	ASSRGRSEQF
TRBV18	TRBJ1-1	ASSPRQGDNTEAF
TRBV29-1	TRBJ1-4	SAVPSATNEKLF
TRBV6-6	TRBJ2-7	ASSPPGLSYEQY
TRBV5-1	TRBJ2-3	ASSRGAGALGDTQY
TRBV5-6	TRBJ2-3	ASSLIPTSDTQY
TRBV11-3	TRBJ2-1	ASTKSRGTRNEQF
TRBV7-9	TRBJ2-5	ASSFRGLSETQY
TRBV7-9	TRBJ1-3	ASSLAHGNTIY
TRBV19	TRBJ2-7	ASSEGQGYEQY
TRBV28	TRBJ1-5	ASSFPPGNRQPQH
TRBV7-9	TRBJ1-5	ASRDLNSNQPQH
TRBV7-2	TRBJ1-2	ASQRGRENYGYT
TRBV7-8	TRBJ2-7	ASSFGTVSSYEQY
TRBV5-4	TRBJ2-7	ASSLDRGNEQY
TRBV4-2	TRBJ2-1	ASSQDRAGEQF
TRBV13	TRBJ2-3	ASSLARYSTDTQY
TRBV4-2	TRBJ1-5	ASSPGTGDQPQH
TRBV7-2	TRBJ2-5	ASSFTPQETQY
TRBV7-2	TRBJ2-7	ASTPDRGKTYEQY
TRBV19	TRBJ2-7	ASSIARSSYEQY
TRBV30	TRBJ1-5	AWSITDSQPQH
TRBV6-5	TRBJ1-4	ASSSRPIATNEKLF
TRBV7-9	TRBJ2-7	ASSLVRSYEQY
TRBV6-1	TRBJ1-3	ASSGGSGENTIY